These 8 T cell receptor beta chains originate from one sample sequenced in a study of shared clonotypes between healthy human individuals. This table comes from immunoSEQ multiplex PCR, and its TCRdb copy is limited to in-frame clones, with some not included. The table records around 510,000 clones, around three quarters of them present only once. The specimen sequenced was PBMCs. The receptors shown here come from a woman aged 40 to 50 in good health. Some clones in this sample may be carry-over from other donors' samples.

This clone occurred many times. V is TRBV14 and J is TRBJ2-1, with 14 positions matching TRBD2. This CDR3 region has 15 residues. The V gene's germline CDR1 is SGHDN and CDR2 FVKESK. The V segment lost 8 bases and the J segment 8 bases; nucleotides outside the gene matches: 8. CDR3 nucleotide sequence: TGTGCCAGCGGACGGACTAGCGGGAGGATCGATGAGCAGTTCTTC. It is translated as CASGRTSGRIDEQFF. Full variable domain (outside the CDR3, taken from reference TRBV14 and TRBJ2-1): EAGVTQFPSHSVIEKGQTVTLRCDPISGHDNLYWYRRVMGKEIKFLLHFVKESKQDESGMPNNRFLAERTGGTYSTLKVQPAELEDSGVYFCASGRTSGRIDEQFFGPGTRLTVL.

This chain connects TRBV10-2 to TRBJ2-3, with 7 bases lining up with TRBD1. The junction had 5 bases not matched to a gene; V was cut back by 2 bases and J by 9 bases. The CDR3 spans 13 residues. Per germline, CDR1 WSHSY and CDR2 SAAADI. CDR3 DNA sequence: TGCGCCAGCAGTGAGCCTAACAGGGGCACGCAGTATTTT. It yields the protein CASSEPNRGTQYF.

This chain connects TRBV4-3 to TRBJ2-7, with TRBD2 matching 7 bases. There are 18 residues in the CDR3. CDR1 is LGHNA, CDR2 YSLEER, per germline. The V segment lost 4 bases and the J segment 2 bases; nucleotides outside the gene matches: 17. CDR3 loop: CASSLHLPSTSNTYEQYF. The CDR3 DNA sequence: TGCGCCAGCAGCCTTCACCTACCGTCGACTAGCAATACCTACGAGCAGTACTTC.

This clone has a single count. J is TRBJ1-2 and V is TRBV14; 8 nucleotides align to TRBD1. V shed 0 bases, J shed 4 bases, and the junction held 7 bases outside the gene matches. Germline assignment: CDR1 SGHDN and CDR2 FVKESK. CDR3 length equals 16 residues. The CDR3 spells CASSQDRRQGSYGYTF. Here the CDR3 DNA reads TGTGCCAGCAGCCAAGACCGTCGACAGGGGAGCTATGGCTACACCTTC.

Notes on this clone: Given a far larger clone just one base away, this is likely a sequencing read error. V usage is TRBV2 and J usage is TRBJ2-5, with 11 bases aligning to TRBD2. The J call may be incorrect, as the DNA end agrees better with TRBJ2-7. Germline CDR1 is SNHLY and CDR2 is FYNNEI. The CDR3 is 15 residues long. Here the CDR3 DNA reads TGTGCCACACCCGGGGCTAGCGGGAGGCCCTACGAGCAGTACTTC. Residues: CATPGASGRPYEQYF.

CDR3 DNA sequence: TGTGCCAGCAGTGCCGGACTAGCGGGCACAGATACGCAGTATTTT. Residues: CASSAGLAGTDTQYF. This chain uses TRBV6-1 with TRBJ2-3; TRBD2 agrees at 10 bases. The V gene end was trimmed by 4 bases and the J gene end by 1 base; junction bases not matched to a gene: 2. Germline-derived CDR1 and CDR2 are MNHNS and SASEGT. This CDR3 contains 15 residues.

The V gene is TRBV15, the J gene TRBJ1-1; D is perhaps TRBD1 (5 bases). The CDR3 extends over 14 amino acids. The V gene lost 0 bases and the J gene lost 7 bases, with 12 bases spanning the gap. Germline V gene data show CDR1 as LNHNV and CDR2 as YYDKDF (reference sequence). This CDR3 is CATSRDPRTREAFF. In nucleotides, the CDR3 is TGTGCCACCAGCAGAGATCCTCGGACACGTGAAGCTTTCTTT.

The chain links TRBV7-9 to TRBJ2-4; 9 nucleotides match TRBD2. V was pared by 3 bases and J by 8 bases, with 5 bases of the junction left unmatched. CDR1 and CDR2 (germline): SEHNR, FQNEAQ (reference sequence). The CDR3 is made up of 14 amino acids. CDR3 coding DNA: TGTGCCAGCAGCTTTAGCGGGAGCAAGGACATTCAGTACTTC. This translates into CASSFSGSKDIQYF.